This record covers a single T cell receptor (beta chain). No antigen is known for it. Base qualities are not recorded, but no much larger clone differs from it by a single base. The sample comes from a study of shared T cell receptors in the human thymus (dated by TCRdb to about 2021). At the level of the whole study: The study examined how the human thymus generates shared, self-reactive T-cell receptor alpha chains.

Spanning cysteine to phenylalanine, the CDR3 consists of 13 amino acids. Here the CDR3 DNA is all that survives: 39 bases in frame from base 1. V lost 2 bases and J lost 6 bases; the stretch between them is 10 bases long. CDR1 and CDR2 (MDHEN, SYDVKM) derive from the germline V gene. The protocol used for the library was the immunoSEQ multiplex PCR assay. Not all clones reach the TCRdb copy of this immuneACCESS table, which keeps in-frame sequences only. Checked studies attribute under half of the gap to unresolved V genes and leave the rest unexplained. For this sample there are 650,000 to 950,000 clones; 80% to 90% appear just once. The ten largest account for 0.0095% to 0.011% of the sample. These data were also filed under a second study, of human thymus T cells. Drawing on the second study: Immunologically healthy infants undergoing open corrective cardiac surgery for congenital heart defects in Finland were used as donors. Thymus tissue was collected as surgical resects that were removed during corrective cardiac surgery. Both the thymic and the peripheral blood repertoires appeared to show biased V and J gene segment usage. Highly overlapping thymic TCR repertoires among unrelated individuals were reported in the related research. The study described the TCR alpha and beta repertoires in about eight infant thymus samples and four matching peripheral blood samples. Donor ages ranging from about 6 to 250 days were recorded, and a handful of male and a couple of female infants were included in the cohort. Thymocytes were released mechanically from tissue and stored at -70 °C as pellets of roughly 9-31 million cells. Genomic DNA was extracted from frozen cell pellets with a QIAsymphony instrument. The immunoSEQ multiplex PCR assay was used to amplify the TCRB and TCRAD loci from a standardized quantity of quality-controlled genomic DNA. The V(D)J region was spanned by amplicons of a length sufficient to cover the CDR3 and to identify V and J genes. The commercial immunoSEQ service was used to sequence amplicons on an Illumina platform. Primer bias and sequencing errors were corrected as previously described, and TCRAD and TCRB definitions were based on the IMGT database. The repertoires were analysed using immunoSEQ Analyzer 3.0 and VDJTools for basic statistics, V/J segment usage, diversity estimates, rarefaction and pairwise overlap. To estimate diversity, the Chao1, ChaoE, Efron-Thisted, Shannon and inverse Simpson indices were applied, and diversity was also estimated on datasets down-sampled to the smallest sample. Repertoire overlap used strict matching of CDR3 nucleotide sequence, V gene and J gene, with Jaccard-based multidimensional scaling clustering. On average, roughly 890,000 unique TCRB clonotypes were obtained from thymus samples, compared with approximately 82,000 from blood samples.

The sample consisted of thymocytes. This clonotype was obtained from a girl less than two years old with a congenital heart defect. Donor details come from another sample of the same person, matched by shared clones. The sequence links TRBV28 to TRBJ1-1, with no reliable assignment of the D segment. The CDR3 in this case is CASSLPHTPEAFF. The DNA is TGTGCCAGCAGTTTACCCCACACCCCTGAAGCTTTCTTT.